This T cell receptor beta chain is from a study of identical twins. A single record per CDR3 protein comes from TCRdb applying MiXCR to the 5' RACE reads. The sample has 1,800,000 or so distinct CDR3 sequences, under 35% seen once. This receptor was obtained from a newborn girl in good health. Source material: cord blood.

CDR3 sequence reads: CSATGGRLYGYTF. The CDR3 coding sequence is TGCAGTGCAACAGGGGGCCGACTATATGGCTACACCTTC. This sequence joins TRBV20-1 and TRBJ1-2, with TRBD1 matching 9 bases. Unmatched junction bases numbered 7, after V lost 6 bases and J lost 5 bases. Germline CDR1 reads DFQATT; CDR2 reads SNEGSKA (reference sequence). This CDR3 is 13 amino acids long.